These 20 T cell receptor beta chains share one sample of origin, sequenced in a study of shared clonotypes between healthy human individuals. Sequencing used immunoSEQ multiplex PCR; TCRdb keeps in-frame clones, though not all of them. The repertoire holds approximately 1,500,000 clones, with 95% to 97% as singletons. Sequenced: naive CD4+ T cells sorted from blood. Subset defined: CD45RA+ positively selected. The receptors derive from a man under 40 in good health.

The CDR3 loop reads CASSSGWGNTEAFF. The CDR3 DNA is TGTGCCAGCAGCTCAGGGTGGGGGAACACTGAAGCTTTCTTT. This chain joins TRBV5-6 and TRBJ1-1, with a weak D call TRBD1 (5 bases). Trimming left V 3 bases short and J 1 base short, with 10 bases between. CDR1 and CDR2 from the germline V gene are SGHDT and YYEEEE. The CDR3 has 14 residues.

This chain joins TRBV7-3 and TRBJ2-7; 7 bases line up with TRBD1. This CDR3 region has 18 residues. Germline V gene lookup returns CDR1 SGHTA and CDR2 FQGTGA. V shed 5 bases and J 0 bases; nucleotides not matched to a gene: 16. The CDR3 reads CASSNSLHGTAGSYEQYF. DNA for the CDR3: TGTGCCAGCAGCAACTCTCTACACGGGACAGCAGGCTCCTACGAGCAGTACTTC.

This chain joins TRBV2 and TRBJ2-1; D call uncertain. Germline V lookup: CDR1 SNHLY, CDR2 FYNNEI. CDR3 length: 11 amino acids. The germline V and J ends were trimmed by 3 bases and 13 bases, with 10 bases remaining between them. CDR3 loop: CASSDYGGQFF. The CDR3 DNA follows: TGTGCCAGCAGTGATTATGGTGGACAGTTCTTC.

The rearrangement links TRBV10-2 to TRBJ2-7, with D maybe TRBD1 (6 bases). The germline V and J ends were trimmed by 6 bases and 7 bases, with 16 bases remaining between them. The germline V gene has CDR1 WSHSY and CDR2 SAAADI. The CDR3 covers 13 residues. CDR3 loop: CASRTGPPGEQYF. CDR3 in DNA: TGCGCCAGCAGGACAGGACCTCCGGGGGAGCAGTACTTC.

The chain links TRBV18 to TRBJ1-2; D remains unclear. The CDR3 totals 13 residues. Germline loops: CDR1 KGHSH, CDR2 LQKENI. The germline V and J ends were trimmed by 2 bases and 4 bases, with 8 bases remaining between them. The CDR3 spells CASSPEAAYGYTF. DNA for the CDR3: TGTGCCAGCTCACCAGAGGCAGCCTATGGCTACACCTTC.

V gene TRBV5-1 combines with J gene TRBJ1-1; TRBD1 matches at 9 bases. Germline trimming cut 4 bases from V and 3 bases from J; bases unmatched to any gene: 7. Per germline, CDR1 SGHRS and CDR2 YFSETQ. This CDR3 comprises 15 residues. The DNA for the CDR3 is TGCGCCAGCAGCGGTGGGGACAGGGCGGACACTGAAGCTTTCTTT. This encodes CASSGGDRADTEAFF.

This clone appeared once. J is TRBJ1-5 and V is TRBV15; D gene unclear. Trimming took off 4 bases at V and 4 bases at J, with 5 bases between the two ends. The CDR3 has 12 amino acids. Germline CDR1 is LNHNV and CDR2 is YYDKDF (reference sequence). The CDR3 is CATSNDNQPQHF. In DNA, the CDR3 is TGTGCCACCAGCAATGATAATCAGCCCCAGCATTTT.

This chain uses TRBV6-4 with TRBJ1-2; 12 bases map to TRBD1. The CDR3 runs to 14 residues. Germline loops: CDR1 MRHNA, CDR2 SNTAGT. J was trimmed by 7 bases and V by 7 bases; bases with no gene match: 7. CDR3 protein: CASTLRDRGLGYTF. CDR3 bases: TGTGCCAGCACGTTAAGGGACAGGGGGCTTGGCTACACCTTC.

This chain joins TRBV29-1 and TRBJ2-3; D gene ambiguous. The V end was cut by 3 bases, the J end by 4 bases, with 2 bases between. Germline V gene lookup returns CDR1 SQVTM and CDR2 ANQGSEA. The CDR3 covers 10 residues. CDR3 in amino acids: CSVDSDTQYF. In DNA form, the CDR3 reads TGCAGCGTTGATTCAGATACGCAGTATTTT.

The gene calls are TRBV18 and TRBJ2-7; 16 positions agree with TRBD2. Germline loops: CDR1 KGHSH, CDR2 LQKENI. The CDR3 has 19 residues. Trimming at V came to 1 base and at J to 5 bases, leaving 11 bases not matched to a gene. CDR3 region: CASSPHTPGTSGRGDEQYF. The CDR3 bases are TGTGCCAGCTCACCACATACTCCCGGGACTAGCGGGAGGGGAGACGAGCAGTACTTC.

The genes are TRBV5-1 and TRBJ2-7; D not resolved. Trimming left V 1 base short and J 2 bases short, with 13 bases between. From germline, CDR1 is SGHRS and CDR2 YFSETQ. The CDR3 extends over 15 amino acids. The CDR3 protein is CASSLILAGTYEQYF. The CDR3, as DNA: TGCGCCAGCAGCTTGATCTTGGCAGGTACCTACGAGCAGTACTTC.

V gene TRBV5-1 combines with J gene TRBJ2-4; D may be TRBD2 (6 bases). Germline V gene sequence: CDR1 SGHRS, CDR2 YFSETQ. Trimming shortened V by 3 bases and J by 2 bases, and 9 bases separated the two germline ends. The CDR3 is 14 residues long. In DNA, the CDR3 is TGCGCCAGCAGCTCACTAGCAACCAAAAACATTCAGTACTTC. Protein sequence: CASSSLATKNIQYF.

The chain recombines TRBV2 with TRBJ1-2; D ambiguous. In germline, CDR1 is SNHLY, CDR2 FYNNEI. The CDR3 totals 12 residues. V was shortened by 7 bases and J by 8 bases, with 14 bases between the two germline ends. Here the CDR3 DNA reads TGTGCCAGCAAGGAGGATCTCTGGGGCTACACCTTC. It is translated as CASKEDLWGYTF.

The chain carries TRBV28 and TRBJ2-1; D is possibly TRBD1 or TRBD2 (5 bases each). Trimming removed 2 bases at V and 4 bases at J, with 12 bases between. The CDR3 has 15 amino acids. Germline assignment: CDR1 MDHEN and CDR2 SYDVKM. Here the CDR3 DNA reads TGTGCCAGCAGTTTAATGGGGGAGACTTACAATGAGCAGTTCTTC. Its protein is CASSLMGETYNEQFF.

V gene TRBV7-9 combines with J gene TRBJ1-5; D unclear. Germline lookup yields CDR1 SEHNR and CDR2 FQNEAQ (reference sequence). Between the trimmed V and J ends, which lost 4 bases and 10 bases, there was a span of 14 bases. The CDR3 has 13 residues. The CDR3 loop reads CASSSDTLSPQHF. Written as DNA, the CDR3 is TGTGCCAGCAGCTCGGATACCCTATCTCCCCAGCATTTT. Full variable domain (remainder filled in from reference TRBV7-9 and TRBJ1-5): DTGVSQNPRHKITKRGQNVTFRCDPISEHNRLYWYRQTLGQGPEFLTYFQNEAQLEKSRLLSDRFSAERPKGSFSTLEIQRTEQGDSAMYLCASSSDTLSPQHFGDGTRLSIL.

V usage is TRBV19 and J usage is TRBJ2-1, with D maybe TRBD2 (5 bases). Trimming took off 7 bases at V and 5 bases at J, with 18 bases between the two ends. The CDR3 length is 15 residues. Germline V CDR1 and CDR2: LNHDA, SQIVND (reference sequence). The CDR3 nucleotides read TGTGCCAGTACCTTAAGCGGCCTAGATAACAATGAGCAGTTCTTC. Encoded protein: CASTLSGLDNNEQFF.

This clone was recorded only once. The chain is built from TRBV6-1 and TRBJ2-7; 10 bases match TRBD2. This CDR3 spans 15 amino acids. CDR1 MNHNS and CDR2 SASEGT come from the germline V gene. J gave up 3 bases and V 6 bases, and 8 bases lay outside the gene matches. CDR3 sequence: CASRFLLAGFYEQYF. CDR3 sequence (DNA): TGTGCCAGCAGATTTTTACTAGCGGGATTCTACGAGCAGTACTTC.

The chain combines TRBV2 with TRBJ2-1, with TRBD1 matching over 12 bases. The CDR3 is 16 residues long. The V gene end was trimmed by 4 bases and the J gene end by 9 bases; junction bases not matched to a gene: 10. Germline CDR1 is SNHLY and CDR2 is FYNNEI. The CDR3, as DNA: TGTGCCAGCAGTGTCCTGGGGGACAGGGGGCGATCTGAGCAGTTCTTC. This sequence encodes CASSVLGDRGRSEQFF.

This chain joins TRBV29-1 and TRBJ2-3; 8 bases agree with TRBD2. The germline V gene has CDR1 SQVTM and CDR2 ANQGSEA. This CDR3 region has 13 residues. Trimming cost V 3 bases and J 5 bases; bases outside gene matches: 4. The CDR3 DNA reads TGCAGCGTTGATACGGGAGGGGAAGATACGCAGTATTTT. This codes for CSVDTGGEDTQYF.

The gene calls are TRBV28 and TRBJ1-1, with D tentatively TRBD1 (6 bases). Trimming removed 0 bases from V and 4 bases from J, with 12 bases in between. The CDR3 length is 15 residues. Germline-derived CDR1 and CDR2 are MDHEN and SYDVKM. CDR3 sequence: CASSLWTGRITEAFF. The CDR3 DNA sequence: TGTGCCAGCAGTTTATGGACAGGTAGGATCACTGAAGCTTTCTTT.